A selection of T cell receptor beta chains follows, all from one sample in a study of blood T cell repertoires in COVID-19. The data were produced by immunoSEQ multiplex PCR, yet TCRdb's version contains in-frame clones alone and is incomplete. Among a few hundred thousand clones listed, roughly four fifths were seen once. The sample taken for sequencing was peripheral blood. The receptor set was obtained from a woman aged 18-35 years with acute or convalescent COVID-19. The CDR3 runs from the conserved cysteine through the conserved F or W. The D gene is left open where the match is weak. Not every row has a clone size; where given, it reads once, few, many or a size class.

v_gene: TRBV6-5; abundance: -; j_gene: TRBJ1-1; d_gene: -; CDR3aa: CASSYGREATEAFF; CDR3nt: TGTGCCAGCAGTTACGGTAGGGAGGCCACTGAAGCTTTCTTT
v_gene: TRBV29-1; abundance: -; j_gene: TRBJ1-5; d_gene: TRBD1; CDR3aa: CSVGGQGGGQPQHF; CDR3nt: TGCAGCGTGGGAGGACAGGGCGGGGGTCAGCCCCAGCATTTT
v_gene: TRBV2; abundance: -; j_gene: TRBJ2-3; d_gene: -; CDR3aa: CASSEPTTDTQYF; CDR3nt: TGTGCCAGCAGTGAACCTACTACAGATACGCAGTATTTT
v_gene: TRBV6-5; abundance: -; j_gene: TRBJ1-4; d_gene: -; CDR3aa: CASRGGGLGEKLFF; CDR3nt: TGTGCCAGCAGAGGGGGGGGTTTGGGTGAAAAACTGTTTTTT
v_gene: TRBV6-2/TRBV6-3; abundance: -; j_gene: TRBJ2-3; d_gene: TRBD2; CDR3aa: CASSYSPSGNKDTQYF; CDR3nt: TGTGCCAGCAGTTACTCGCCTAGCGGGAATAAAGATACGCAGTATTTT
v_gene: TRBV19; abundance: -; j_gene: TRBJ1-5; d_gene: TRBD1; CDR3aa: CASSGVGGLNQPQHF; CDR3nt: TGTGCCAGTAGTGGGGTAGGGGGCTTGAATCAGCCCCAGCATTTT
v_gene: TRBV29-1; abundance: -; j_gene: TRBJ2-3; d_gene: -; CDR3aa: CSVEAGSGTDTQYF; CDR3nt: TGCAGCGTTGAGGCCGGGAGCGGGACAGATACGCAGTATTTT
v_gene: TRBV9; abundance: few; j_gene: TRBJ2-1; d_gene: TRBD2; CDR3aa: CASSDAAGGFYNEQFF; CDR3nt: TGTGCCAGCAGCGATGCCGCGGGAGGGTTCTACAATGAGCAGTTCTTC
v_gene: TRBV9; abundance: -; j_gene: TRBJ2-1; d_gene: -; CDR3aa: CASSPSPPNEQFF; CDR3nt: TGTGCCAGCAGCCCGAGTCCCCCTAATGAGCAGTTCTTC
v_gene: TRBV27; abundance: many; j_gene: TRBJ1-1; d_gene: -; CDR3aa: CASSRPPGGLNTEAFF; CDR3nt: TGTGCCAGCAGTCGACCCCCAGGAGGGCTGAACACTGAAGCTTTCTTT
v_gene: TRBV11-2; abundance: -; j_gene: TRBJ1-1; d_gene: -; CDR3aa: CASSLGGLGEAFF; CDR3nt: TGTGCCAGCAGCTTAGGGGGGCTGGGTGAAGCTTTCTTT